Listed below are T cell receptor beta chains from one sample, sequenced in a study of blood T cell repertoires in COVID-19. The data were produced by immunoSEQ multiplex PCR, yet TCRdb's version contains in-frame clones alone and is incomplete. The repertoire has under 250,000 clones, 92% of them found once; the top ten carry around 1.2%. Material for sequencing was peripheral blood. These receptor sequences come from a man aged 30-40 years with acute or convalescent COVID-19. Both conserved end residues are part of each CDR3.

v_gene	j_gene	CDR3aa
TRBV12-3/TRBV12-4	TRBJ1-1	CASTVDYEAFF
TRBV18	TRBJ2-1	CASSPPDRGGRGEQFF
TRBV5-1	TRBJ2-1	CASSLGAGQIAYNEQFF
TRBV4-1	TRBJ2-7	CASSPGRGRATYEQYF
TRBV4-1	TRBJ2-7	CASSQDSSASSYEQYF
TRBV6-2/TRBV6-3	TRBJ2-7	CASSRLAGNPAYEQYF
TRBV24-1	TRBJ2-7	CATSDFYGDYEQYF
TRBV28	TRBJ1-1	CASSSGQENTEAFF
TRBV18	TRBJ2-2	CASSTIVTGELFF
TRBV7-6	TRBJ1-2	CASSLNQANYGYTF
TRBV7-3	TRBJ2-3	CASSLASTDTQYF
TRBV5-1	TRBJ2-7	CASSLGAGLTYEQYF
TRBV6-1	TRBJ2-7	CASSEEASEQYF
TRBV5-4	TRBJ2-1	CASSLALAGGSHEQFF
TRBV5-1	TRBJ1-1	CASSVDRPNEAFF
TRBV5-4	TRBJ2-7	CASSSGTGYEQYF
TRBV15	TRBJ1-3	CATSKLRTGGRGNTIYF
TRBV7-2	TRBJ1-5	CASSFDRGSNQPQHF
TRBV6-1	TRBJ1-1	CASSEVGENTEAFF
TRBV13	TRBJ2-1	CASSLAGGPREQFF
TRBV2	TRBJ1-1	CASVRGNTEAFF
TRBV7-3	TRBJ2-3	CASSLAGFSTDTQYF